This T cell receptor (beta chain) came from a study of blood T cells in healthy people across ages. Findings and caveats of the study: Not knowing donor CMV status may have confounded expanded clonotype changes.

About this clonotype: What it binds is unknown.

This CDR3 region has 13 residues. After removal of 6 bases from V and 4 bases from J, the junction contained 3 bases not matched to a gene. PCR was performed a second time for about 7 to 12 cycles using a sample-barcoded 5' primer and a J-beta primer mix. Researchers report that each sample yielded at least 2.5 million CDR3-containing paired-end reads. Each CDR3 protein is one row after TCRdb ran MiXCR on the 5' RACE reads. The repertoire consists of around 800,000 distinct CDR3 sequences, with around a quarter occurring once and the leading ten covering 2.5% to 3.5%. The same sample was also used in a study of T cells of mothers and their children. Turning to that study: Donation was provided by three healthy Caucasian mothers along with their six children.

The TCR sequence derives from a boy younger than 18 in good health. Sequencing input: blood. V usage is TRBV12-3 or TRBV12-4 and J usage is TRBJ1-5; 7 bases fit TRBD1. This CDR3 reads CASSGTANQPQHF. CDR3 DNA: TGTGCCAGCAGCGGGACAGCTAATCAGCCCCAGCATTTT.